This T cell receptor (beta chain) is drawn from a study of cytomegalovirus exposure and HLA in healthy donors. The table came from immunoSEQ multiplex PCR; TCRdb's copy has only in-frame clones and leaves some out. The data show approximately 98,000 clones, under 97% seen once. Remarks on this clone: Its specificity is not known.

J was trimmed by 7 bases and V by 3 bases; bases with no gene match: 6. The germline gives CDR1 MNHEY, CDR2 SVGAGI. CDR3 length: 14 amino acids. The study's findings and limits: Rare sequences made up most TCRs, while some public TCRs were found in many donors. Listed as cytomegalovirus-associated were over 150 TCR beta chains. In the roughly 130 validation repertoires, a later analysis found that first-cohort TCR clusters tended to co-occur.

The sequenced material came from PBMCs. The receptor's source is a woman aged 18-35 years in good health and CMV-seronegative. The chain employs TRBV6-5 and TRBJ1-5; TRBD1 agrees at 7 bases. Here the CDR3 DNA reads TGTGCCAGCAGTTATGGAGGGGGCCGGCAGCCCCAGCATTTT. As protein: CASSYGGGRQPQHF.